Presented here are 4 T cell receptor beta chains from one specimen sequenced in a study of identical twins (dated by TCRdb to 2016 to 2017). Libraries were built with 5' RACE. The instrument given in TCRdb is Illumina HiSeq 2000. TCRdb handled the public reads itself, with Q25 trimming in fastp and clone calling in MiXCR, and kept productive beta chains. Every CDR3 protein is listed once, alongside the most common genes and DNA of its rows. Within this sample are around 490,000 distinct CDR3 sequences, with around 15% of them counted one time only. The ten largest clones represent 0.44% of the sample. This same sample was also part of a study on yellow fever vaccine responses in identical twins.

The specimen sequenced was CD4+ T cells sorted from blood. The source is a woman aged 18 to 35 in good health.

The chain employs TRBV9 and TRBJ1-6; 10 bases line up with TRBD1. The ends lost 0 bases at V and 10 bases at J; junction bases unmatched: 4. Germline CDR1 SGDLS, CDR2 YYNGEE. The CDR3 is 15 residues long. The CDR3 DNA reads TGTGCCAGCAGCGTAGGACAGGGGGCCGAATCACCCCTCCACTTT. It translates to CASSVGQGAESPLHF.

This clonotype was detected only a few times. This chain uses TRBV19 with TRBJ2-1; 7 nucleotides match TRBD2. CDR1 and CDR2 (germline): LNHDA, SQIVND (reference sequence). J lost 2 bases, V lost 4 bases, and 8 bases had no gene match. This CDR3 contains 16 residues. CDR3 DNA sequence: TGTGCCAGTAGTACTCGGGAGCGGGGCGCCTACAATGAGCAGTTCTTC. Translating gives CASSTRERGAYNEQFF.

This sequence joins TRBV15 and TRBJ2-1; the D gene could be TRBD1 or TRBD2 (5 bases each). Trimming took off 4 bases at V and 8 bases at J, with 18 bases between the two ends. The CDR3 loop spans 15 amino acids. CDR1 and CDR2 (germline): LNHNV, YYDKDF (reference sequence). Here the CDR3 DNA reads TGTGCCACCAGCAATACCCGGGACCCAAGTTATGAGCAGTTCTTC. Its protein is CATSNTRDPSYEQFF.

The V and J genes are TRBV20-1 and TRBJ2-5, with TRBD2 matching over 9 bases. This CDR3 region has 16 residues. J gave up 0 bases and V 6 bases, and 11 bases lay outside the gene matches. Per the germline V gene, CDR1 is DFQATT and CDR2 is SNEGSKA (reference sequence). This CDR3 reads CSAPSSGEPYQETQYF. The CDR3 DNA reads as TGCAGTGCGCCTTCTAGCGGGGAGCCCTACCAAGAGACCCAGTACTTC.